The clone carrying this TCR beta chain came up many times. The TCR beta CDR3 regions underwent amplification using RNA transcripts as the source. The HTBI set primed first-round TCR CDR3 RT-PCR. TCRdb independently ran MiXCR on the multiplex PCR reads; one entry per CDR3 protein. Of approximately 260,000 distinct CDR3 sequences in the sample, around 15% were seen once. Germline V gene lookup returns CDR1 DFQATT and CDR2 SNEGSKA (reference sequence). Trimming removed 5 bases from V and 5 bases from J, with 13 bases in between. The CDR3 contains 12 residues. This sample stems from a study of T cells in Graves' hyperthyroidism and ophthalmopathy. Study-wide context: Peripheral blood collection took place at initial diagnosis, before any treatment.

The chain carries TRBV20-1 and TRBJ2-7; no definite D call. The clonotype originates from a woman aged 50 to 60 with Graves' hyperthyroidism that later progressed to Graves' ophthalmopathy. The sequencing input was blood. The CDR3 reads CSARLPGHEQYF. CDR3 bases: TGCAGTGCTCGCTTACCAGGTCACGAGCAGTACTTC.